The 10 T cell receptor beta chains below come from one sample, sequenced in a study of Tregs in tolerant kidney transplant recipients (dated by TCRdb to the late 2010s). Library preparation used the immunoSEQ multiplex PCR assay. Not all clones reach the TCRdb copy of this immuneACCESS table, which keeps in-frame sequences only. Checked studies attribute under half of the gap to unresolved V genes and leave the rest unexplained. The table of this sample itemizes roughly 48,000 clones. Clones ranked in the top ten supply about 0.85% of the sample. Sample time point, as interpreted from the label and publication: blood sample drawn before combined kidney and bone marrow transplant. The sample was CD4+ T cells from blood, taken before the transplant. These receptors all come from a human donor who received a combined kidney and bone marrow transplant.

As regards this clone: The read stops 3 residues short of the end of the CDR3; the missing end is completed from the germline J gene. This rearrangement joins TRBV7-6 to TRBJ2-1, with 9 bases aligning to TRBD2. The CDR3 length is 14 residues. From germline, CDR1 is SGHVS and CDR2 FNYEAQ. V lost 3 bases and J lost 6; bases outside the gene matches: 3. The CDR3 loop reads CASSFLAGPNEQFF. Partial CDR3 DNA: TGTGCCAGCAGCTTCCTAGCGGGGCCCAATGAG.

Details on this clone: Sequencing ends 3 residues short of the CDR3 end; the germline J gene provides the rest. The J gene is TRBJ2-3, the V gene TRBV7-2; tentatively, D is TRBD2 (6 bases). Germline assignment: CDR1 SGHTA and CDR2 FQGNSA. The length of the CDR3 is 12 residues. The CDR3 here is CASSLGAGTQYF. Incomplete CDR3 DNA: TGTGCCAGCAGCTTAGGAGCGGGCACG.

A note on this clone: The missing CDR3 end, 3 residues past where the read stops, is filled in from the germline J gene. V usage is TRBV19 and J usage is TRBJ2-3, with 12 nucleotides matching TRBD2. The V segment lost 1 base and the J segment 0 bases; nucleotides outside the gene matches: 5. Germline lookup yields CDR1 LNHDA and CDR2 SQIVND (reference sequence). The CDR3 totals 18 residues. The DNA read from the CDR3 is TGTGCCAGTAGTATAGTCGGACTAGCGGGACCTAGCACAGATACG. Translating it yields CASSIVGLAGPSTDT. Given in full, the CDR3 is CASSIVGLAGPSTDTQYF. Combining the CDR3 with reference TRBV19 and TRBJ2-3 gives the whole variable domain DGGITQSPKYLFRKEGQNVTLSCEQNLNHDAMYWYRQDPGQGLRLIYYSQIVNDFQKGDIAEGYSVSREKKESFPLTVTSAQKNPTAFYLCASSIVGLAGPSTDTQYFGPGTRLTVL.

On this clone: The CDR3 goes on 3 residues after the read ends, and that part is filled in from the germline J gene. The genes are TRBV6-2 or TRBV6-3 and TRBJ2-7; D is unclear. V lost 4 bases, J lost 2 bases, and 9 bases lay in between. This CDR3 is 13 amino acids long. In germline, CDR1 is MNHEY, CDR2 SVGEGT. This CDR3 reads CASSSLLTYEQYF. The sequenced CDR3 bases are TGTGCCAGCAGTTCGTTGCTAACCTACGAG.

As for this clone: The read finishes 3 residues shy of the CDR3 end, and the germline J gene is used to complete it. This rearrangement joins TRBV5-1 to TRBJ2-2; 8 nucleotides line up with TRBD1. The CDR3 extends over 14 amino acids. The germline V gene encodes CDR1 SGHRS and CDR2 YFSETQ. V lost 9 bases, J lost 2 bases, and 6 bases stayed unmatched. Here the CDR3 reads CATRGPDNTGELFF. The DNA read from the CDR3 is TGCGCCACCAGGGGGCCAGACAACACCGGGGAG.

Note on this clone: The CDR3 extends 3 residues past the end of the read, so its final part is completed from the germline J gene. The V call is TRBV7-3, the J call TRBJ2-7; the match to TRBD2 covers 7 bases. Germline V gene data show CDR1 as SGHTA and CDR2 as FQGTGA. Trimming took 3 bases from V and 0 from J; bases not matched to a gene: 5. The CDR3 is 15 residues long. The sequenced part of the CDR3 DNA is TGTGCCAGCAGCTTGTTAGGCGGGAGCTCCTACGAG. Translated: CASSLLGGSSYE. The full CDR3 sequence reads CASSLLGGSSYEQYF.

In regard to this clone: The missing CDR3 end, 3 residues past where the read stops, is filled in from the germline J gene. The rearrangement uses TRBV5-6 and TRBJ2-5; TRBD1 is a possible D gene (6 bases). V was shortened by 5 bases and J by 5 bases, with 13 bases between the two germline ends. The germline V gene has CDR1 SGHDT and CDR2 YYEEEE. CDR3 size: 13 residues. The CDR3 DNA, read in part, is TGTGCCAGCAGACCAGGGGTCCTGGAGACC. Translation: CASRPGVLET. The full CDR3 sequence reads CASRPGVLETQYF.

About this clone itself: The CDR3 end lies 3 residues beyond the end of the read and is filled in from the germline J gene. The chain has TRBV5-5 and TRBJ1-1, with D possibly matching TRBD1 (5 bases). Germline V gene data show CDR1 as SGHKS and CDR2 as YYEKEE (reference sequence). The CDR3 is 15 amino acids. Trimming took off 0 bases at V and 3 bases at J, with 12 bases between the two ends. The CDR3 DNA, read in part, is TGTGCCAGCAGCTTGGCCGGGGGGGAGGACACTGAA. It is translated as CASSLAGGEDTE. The whole CDR3 protein is CASSLAGGEDTEAFF.

The CDR3 loop reads CASSLRDRGSYEQYF. The CDR3 DNA, read in part, is TGTGCCAGCAGCTTGAGGGACAGGGGATCCTACGAG. The genes are TRBV5-5 and TRBJ2-7; 10 nucleotides align to TRBD1. Sequencing ends 3 residues short of the CDR3 end; the germline J gene provides the rest. J was trimmed by 1 base and V by 1 base; bases with no gene match: 2. The V gene's germline CDR1 is SGHKS and CDR2 YYEKEE (reference sequence). This CDR3 spans 15 amino acids. Full variable domain (missing parts from reference TRBV5-5 and TRBJ2-7): DAGVTQSPTHLIKTRGQQVTLRCSPISGHKSVSWYQQVLGQGPQFIFQYYEKEERGRGNFPDRFSARQFPNYSSELNVNALLLGDSALYLCASSLRDRGSYEQYFGPGTRLTVT.

Points on this clone: The CDR3 extends 3 residues past the end of the read, so its final part is completed from the germline J gene. The J gene is TRBJ2-2, the V gene TRBV6-2 or TRBV6-3, with 8 bases lining up with TRBD1. Germline V gene sequence: CDR1 MNHEY, CDR2 SVGEGT. V lost 7 bases, J lost 4 bases, and 8 bases stayed unmatched. The CDR3 is 15 amino acids. CDR3 DNA, as far as it was read: TGTGCCAGCATTCAGAGACAGGGGTTCACCGGGGAG. It codes for CASIQRQGFTGE. The whole CDR3 is CASIQRQGFTGELFF.